These T cell receptor beta chains were read from a single sample in a study of beta chain features in type 1 diabetes. This table comes from immunoSEQ multiplex PCR, and its TCRdb copy is limited to in-frame clones, with some not included. This table has roughly 140,000 clones, about 7.1% appearing once. Sequences were obtained from central memory CD4+ T cells from blood. The source is a woman aged 25 to 45 in good health. Both conserved end residues are part of each CDR3. Fields, in order: D gene, J gene, V gene, clone size, CDR3 DNA, CDR3 protein. A D gene is named only where the DNA matches it firmly. Not all rows give a size; the values are once, few, many and, for expanded clones, a class.

D gene: .
J gene: TRBJ1-2
V gene: TRBV28
clone size: .
CDR3 DNA: TGTGCCAGCAGTTCCTCCGGGACACCTTATAGCTATGGCTACACCTTC
CDR3 protein: CASSSSGTPYSYGYTF

D gene: .
J gene: TRBJ2-5
V gene: TRBV6-5
clone size: .
CDR3 DNA: TGTGCCAGCAGGCGGGCTCAAGAGACCCAGTACTTC
CDR3 protein: CASRRAQETQYF

D gene: TRBD2
J gene: TRBJ2-7
V gene: TRBV18
clone size: few
CDR3 DNA: TGTGCCAGCTCACCCAGGACGGTTAGCGGGTCCTACGAGCAGTACTTC
CDR3 protein: CASSPRTVSGSYEQYF

D gene: TRBD1
J gene: TRBJ2-4
V gene: TRBV29-1
clone size: many
CDR3 DNA: TGCAGCGTTGAAGATCGAAACAGGGGGCGAAAAAACATTCAGTACTTC
CDR3 protein: CSVEDRNRGRKNIQYF

D gene: .
J gene: TRBJ1-4
V gene: TRBV7-8
clone size: .
CDR3 DNA: TGTGCCAGCAGCCCAGACGTAGCCCTCGGTGAAAAACTGTTTTTT
CDR3 protein: CASSPDVALGEKLFF

D gene: TRBD1
J gene: TRBJ2-7
V gene: TRBV28
clone size: .
CDR3 DNA: TGTGCCAGCAACCCTTTCGGGACAGGGGGTTGGAACGAGCAGTACTTC
CDR3 protein: CASNPFGTGGWNEQYF

D gene: .
J gene: TRBJ1-2
V gene: TRBV28
clone size: few
CDR3 DNA: TGTGCCAGCAGAACCGGTGCTGGGGAGAGCTACACCTTC
CDR3 protein: CASRTGAGESYTF

D gene: TRBD2
J gene: TRBJ2-5
V gene: TRBV7-8
clone size: few
CDR3 DNA: TGTGCCAGCAGCAGAGGTCCCGGGACTAGCACCGAGACCCAGTACTTC
CDR3 protein: CASSRGPGTSTETQYF

D gene: .
J gene: TRBJ2-3
V gene: TRBV27
clone size: few
CDR3 DNA: TGTGCCAGCAGTTTAGGTACCCTCGGGGATACGCAGTATTTT
CDR3 protein: CASSLGTLGDTQYF

D gene: TRBD2
J gene: TRBJ2-3
V gene: TRBV7-2
clone size: .
CDR3 DNA: TGTGCCAGCAGCTCGGAGCCTAGCGGGAGGGGTACGCAGTATTTT
CDR3 protein: CASSSEPSGRGTQYF

D gene: .
J gene: TRBJ1-2
V gene: TRBV19
clone size: .
CDR3 DNA: TGTGCCAGTAGTATGGCCAGCGCCGTTAACTATGGCTACACCTTC
CDR3 protein: CASSMASAVNYGYTF

D gene: TRBD2
J gene: TRBJ2-5
V gene: TRBV23-1
clone size: few
CDR3 DNA: TGCGCCAGCCGCGGGGGGACCTTCCAAGAGACCCAGTACTTC
CDR3 protein: CASRGGTFQETQYF

D gene: TRBD2
J gene: TRBJ2-2
V gene: TRBV7-2
clone size: few
CDR3 DNA: TGTGCCAGCAGCCACACTAGCGGGGCCAACACCGGGGAGCTGTTTTTT
CDR3 protein: CASSHTSGANTGELFF

D gene: .
J gene: TRBJ1-5
V gene: TRBV6-6
clone size: .
CDR3 DNA: TGTGCCAGCATTAAGAGAGAAAATCAGCCCCAGCATTTT
CDR3 protein: CASIKRENQPQHF

D gene: TRBD1
J gene: TRBJ2-7
V gene: TRBV6-1
clone size: .
CDR3 DNA: TGTGCCAGCAGGTCCGGGACAGGCAGCTCCTACGAGCAGTACTTC
CDR3 protein: CASRSGTGSSYEQYF

D gene: TRBD1
J gene: TRBJ2-3
V gene: TRBV5-1
clone size: few
CDR3 DNA: TGCGCCAGCAGCTTGGCCCGTACAGGGGGCGAGAAGTATTTT
CDR3 protein: CASSLARTGGEKYF

D gene: TRBD1
J gene: TRBJ1-5
V gene: TRBV28
clone size: .
CDR3 DNA: TGTGCCAGCAGTTCCCCGGGACAGGGTAATCAGCCCCAGCATTTT
CDR3 protein: CASSSPGQGNQPQHF